This section outlines one T cell receptor beta chain sequence together with its context. Its cognate antigen is unknown. This record belongs to a study of Ad26.COV2.S vaccination and SARS-CoV-2 variants. Across the whole study: Intramuscularly, Ad26.COV2.S was given either once or twice, 56 days apart.

Treatment described: some 20 received Ad26.COV2.S at low or high dose, single or two shots; a few received placebo; per-sample allocation not given. Sampling took place 63 days after the first vaccine or placebo injection. An adult donor aged 18-55 years was enrolled in Boston. Trimming removed 2 bases at V and 2 bases at J, with 10 bases between. Germline V CDR1 and CDR2: MNHEY, SMNVEV (reference sequence). This CDR3 comprises 15 residues. Overall study results and limits: There was a possibility that the TCR breadth and depth analyses underestimated total T cell responses. Vaccinees reportedly had broad spike-specific CD8+ and CD4+ T cell responses.

Only in-frame clones appear in the TCRdb table, and some are missing; sequencing was by immunoSEQ multiplex PCR. The sample consists of around 450,000 clones, 75% to 90% of them appearing once. The rearrangement links TRBV27 to TRBJ1-5; D gene uncertain. Sequenced material: peripheral blood, taken in a trial of Ad26.COV2.S vaccine versus placebo. The TCR sequence derives from a person aged 18-65 years who received the Ad26.COV2.S COVID-19 vaccine or a placebo. The CDR3 DNA reads as TGTGCCAGCAGTTTAACAGTCCGGGGCAATCAGCCCCAGCATTTT. This sequence encodes CASSLTVRGNQPQHF.